This TCR beta chain derives from a study of T cell repertoires in cytomegalovirus infection. V dropped 5 bases and J dropped 7 bases, with 14 bases sitting between them. Germline assignment: CDR1 SGHTA and CDR2 FQGNSA. This CDR3 is 13 amino acids long. This clonotype was found a few times. Via MiXCR, TCRdb re-called the reads, giving one row per CDR3 protein. The profile shows about 330,000 distinct CDR3 sequences, more than 8% of them singletons. This rearrangement joins TRBV7-2 to TRBJ1-1, with D unresolved. Sequenced sample: PBMCs. The clonotype was recovered from a human donor in good health (CMV status not recorded). Some clones in this sample may be carry-over from other donors' samples. The CDR3 DNA reads TGTGCCAGCAGCCCTCAAATCAGAGTTGAAGCTTTCTTT. Residues: CASSPQIRVEAFF.